This T cell receptor beta chain emerged from a study of cytomegalovirus exposure and HLA in healthy donors. It was with 60 Vbeta and 13 Jbeta primers that the PCR ran. Using immunoSEQ multiplex PCR, the repertoire was profiled, and TCRdb retains in-frame clones only, with some absent. The repertoire holds more than 150,000 clones, with 84% as singletons. The V gene lost 10 bases and the J gene lost 10 bases, with 23 bases spanning the gap. Germline CDR1 reads SGHNT; CDR2 reads YENEEA. The CDR3 runs 14 residues. The chain recombines TRBV11-3 with TRBJ2-1; D may be TRBD2 (6 bases). This clonotype was sampled from a girl aged 2 to 10 in good health and CMV-seropositive. The sequenced sample consisted of PBMCs. The CDR3 DNA sequence: TGTGCCACTACCCGACCGGGACTTGGGAAAGAGCAGTTCTTC. It is translated as CATTRPGLGKEQFF. The entire variable domain, with the rest obtained from reference TRBV11-3 and TRBJ2-1, is as follows: EAGVVQSPRYKIIEKKQPVAFWCNPISGHNTLYWYLQNLGQGPELLIRYENEEAVDDSQLPKDRFSAERLKGVDSTLKIQPAELGDSAVYLCATTRPGLGKEQFFGPGTRLTVL.